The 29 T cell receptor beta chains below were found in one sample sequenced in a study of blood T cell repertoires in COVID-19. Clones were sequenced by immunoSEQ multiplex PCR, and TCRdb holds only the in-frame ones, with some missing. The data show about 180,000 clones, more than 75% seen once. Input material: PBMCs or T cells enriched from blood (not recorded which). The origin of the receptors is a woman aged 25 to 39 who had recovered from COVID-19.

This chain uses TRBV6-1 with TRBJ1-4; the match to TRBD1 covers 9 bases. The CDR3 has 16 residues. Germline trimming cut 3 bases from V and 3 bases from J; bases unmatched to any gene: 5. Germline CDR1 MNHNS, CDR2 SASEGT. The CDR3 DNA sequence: TGTGCCAGCAGTGAGAGACAGGGGGTAGCTAATGAAAAACTGTTTTTT. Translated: CASSERQGVANEKLFF.

CDR3 residues: CASSLDPGVGGQFF. The CDR3, as DNA: TGCGCCAGCAGCTTGGATCCGGGAGTCGGTGGGCAGTTCTTC. V and J are TRBV5-1 and TRBJ2-1, with a possible D match to TRBD2 (6 bases). The ends were cut back, 0 bases at V and 12 bases at J, with 16 bases in the middle. Germline V gives CDR1 SGHRS, CDR2 YFSETQ. This CDR3 comprises 14 residues.

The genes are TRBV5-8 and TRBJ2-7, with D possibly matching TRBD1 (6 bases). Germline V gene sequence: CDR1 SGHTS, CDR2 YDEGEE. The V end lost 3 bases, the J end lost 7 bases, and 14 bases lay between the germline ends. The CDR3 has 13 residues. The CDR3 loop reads CASSSEDSWEQYF. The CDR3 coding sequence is TGTGCCAGCAGCTCGGAGGACAGTTGGGAGCAGTACTTC.

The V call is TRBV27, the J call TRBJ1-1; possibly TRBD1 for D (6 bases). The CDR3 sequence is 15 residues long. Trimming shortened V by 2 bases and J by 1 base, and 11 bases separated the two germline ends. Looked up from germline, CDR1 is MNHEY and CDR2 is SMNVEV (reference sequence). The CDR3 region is CASSLTGFGNTEAFF. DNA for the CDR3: TGTGCCAGCAGTTTAACAGGGTTCGGGAACACTGAAGCTTTCTTT.

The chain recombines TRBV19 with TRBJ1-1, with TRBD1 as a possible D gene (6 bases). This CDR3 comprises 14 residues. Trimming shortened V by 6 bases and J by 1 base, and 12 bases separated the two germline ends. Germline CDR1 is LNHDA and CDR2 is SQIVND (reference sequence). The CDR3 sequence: CASSLQGRNTEAFF. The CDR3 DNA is TGTGCCAGTAGCCTACAGGGTCGGAACACTGAAGCTTTCTTT. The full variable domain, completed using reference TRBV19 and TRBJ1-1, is DGGITQSPKYLFRKEGQNVTLSCEQNLNHDAMYWYRQDPGQGLRLIYYSQIVNDFQKGDIAEGYSVSREKKESFPLTVTSAQKNPTAFYLCASSLQGRNTEAFFGQGTRLTVV.

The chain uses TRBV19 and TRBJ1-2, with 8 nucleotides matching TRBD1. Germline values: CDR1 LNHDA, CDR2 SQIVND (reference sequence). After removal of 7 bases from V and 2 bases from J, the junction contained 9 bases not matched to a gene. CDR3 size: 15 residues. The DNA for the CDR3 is TGTGCCAGTATCCCGCAGGGGGCGAAGAACTATGGCTACACCTTC. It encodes CASIPQGAKNYGYTF. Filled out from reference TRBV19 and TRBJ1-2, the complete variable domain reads DGGITQSPKYLFRKEGQNVTLSCEQNLNHDAMYWYRQDPGQGLRLIYYSQIVNDFQKGDIAEGYSVSREKKESFPLTVTSAQKNPTAFYLCASIPQGAKNYGYTFGSGTRLTVV.

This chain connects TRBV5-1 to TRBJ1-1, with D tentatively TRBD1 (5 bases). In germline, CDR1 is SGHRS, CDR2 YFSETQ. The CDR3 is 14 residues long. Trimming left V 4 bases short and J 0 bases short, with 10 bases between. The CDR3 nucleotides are TGCGCCAGCAGCCCGGGACTTATGAACACTGAAGCTTTCTTT. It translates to CASSPGLMNTEAFF.

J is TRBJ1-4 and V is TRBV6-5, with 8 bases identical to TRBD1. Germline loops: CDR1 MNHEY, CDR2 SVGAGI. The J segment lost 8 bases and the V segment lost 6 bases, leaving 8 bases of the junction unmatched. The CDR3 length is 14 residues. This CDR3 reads CASRHADRDEKLFF. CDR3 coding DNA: TGTGCCAGCAGACATGCGGACAGGGACGAAAAACTGTTTTTT.

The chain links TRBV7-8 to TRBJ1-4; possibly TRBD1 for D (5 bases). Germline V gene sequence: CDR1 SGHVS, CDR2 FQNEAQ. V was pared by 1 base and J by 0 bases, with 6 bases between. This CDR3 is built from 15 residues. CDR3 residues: CASSLVGATNEKLFF. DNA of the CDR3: TGTGCCAGCAGCTTAGTAGGGGCAACTAATGAAAAACTGTTTTTT.

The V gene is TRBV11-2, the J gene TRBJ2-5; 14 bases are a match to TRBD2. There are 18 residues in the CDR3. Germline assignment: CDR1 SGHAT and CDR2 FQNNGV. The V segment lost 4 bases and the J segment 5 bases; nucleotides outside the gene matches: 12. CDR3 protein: CASSSTGTSGRSRETQYF. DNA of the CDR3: TGTGCCAGCAGCTCAACCGGGACTAGCGGGAGAAGTAGGGAGACCCAGTACTTC.

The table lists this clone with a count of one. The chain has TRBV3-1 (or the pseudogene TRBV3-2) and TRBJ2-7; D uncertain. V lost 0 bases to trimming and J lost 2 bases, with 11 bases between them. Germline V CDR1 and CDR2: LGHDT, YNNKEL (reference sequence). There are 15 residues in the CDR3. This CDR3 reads CASSQDANPAYEQYF. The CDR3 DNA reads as TGTGCCAGCAGCCAAGACGCGAACCCCGCCTACGAGCAGTACTTC.

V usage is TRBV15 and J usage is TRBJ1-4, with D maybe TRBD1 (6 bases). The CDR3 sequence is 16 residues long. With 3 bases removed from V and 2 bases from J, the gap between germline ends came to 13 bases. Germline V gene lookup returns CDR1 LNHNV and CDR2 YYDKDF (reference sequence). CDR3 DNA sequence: TGTGCCACCAGCAGCAAACAGGGTTGGACTAATGAAAAACTGTTTTTT. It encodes CATSSKQGWTNEKLFF.

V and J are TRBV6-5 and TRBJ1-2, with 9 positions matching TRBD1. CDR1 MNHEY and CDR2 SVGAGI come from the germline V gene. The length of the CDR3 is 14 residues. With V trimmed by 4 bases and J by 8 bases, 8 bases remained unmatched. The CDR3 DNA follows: TGTGCCAGCAGTTCCCTCGGGACAGGGAACGGCTACACCTTC. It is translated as CASSSLGTGNGYTF.

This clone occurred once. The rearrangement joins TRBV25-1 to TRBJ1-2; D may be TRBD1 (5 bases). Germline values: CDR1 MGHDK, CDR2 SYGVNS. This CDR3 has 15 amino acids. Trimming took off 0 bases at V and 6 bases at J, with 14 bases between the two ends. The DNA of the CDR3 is TGTGCCAGCAGTGAATATTTCGGGGGGTGGGATGGCTACACCTTC. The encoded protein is CASSEYFGGWDGYTF.

The DNA for the CDR3 is TGTGCCAGCGTTAACCCTAGCGGAGGAACAGATACGCAGTATTTT. Translation gives CASVNPSGGTDTQYF. The chain combines TRBV13 with TRBJ2-3, with 7 positions matching TRBD2. V trimming: 8 bases; J trimming: 3 bases; junction bases outside the gene matches: 11. Looked up from germline, CDR1 is PRHDT and CDR2 is FYEKMQ (reference sequence). CDR3 size: 15 residues.

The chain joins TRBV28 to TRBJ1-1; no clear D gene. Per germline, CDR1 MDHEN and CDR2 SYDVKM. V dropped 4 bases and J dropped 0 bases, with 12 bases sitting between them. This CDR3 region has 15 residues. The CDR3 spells CASSWETELNTEAFF. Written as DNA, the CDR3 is TGTGCCAGCAGTTGGGAGACGGAGTTGAACACTGAAGCTTTCTTT.

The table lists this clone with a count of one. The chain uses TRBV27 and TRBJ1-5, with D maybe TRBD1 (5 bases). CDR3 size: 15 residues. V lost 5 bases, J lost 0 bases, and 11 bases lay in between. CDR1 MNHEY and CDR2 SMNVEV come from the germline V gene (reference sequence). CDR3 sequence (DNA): TGTGCCAGCAGTCAGGGATTGATTAGCAATCAGCCCCAGCATTTT. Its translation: CASSQGLISNQPQHF.

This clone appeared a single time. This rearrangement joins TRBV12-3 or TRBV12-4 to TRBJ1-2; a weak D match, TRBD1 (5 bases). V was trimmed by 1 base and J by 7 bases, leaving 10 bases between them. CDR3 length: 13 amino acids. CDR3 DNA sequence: TGTGCCAGCAGTTTAGGGGGCGCGAGTGGCTACACCTTC. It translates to CASSLGGASGYTF.

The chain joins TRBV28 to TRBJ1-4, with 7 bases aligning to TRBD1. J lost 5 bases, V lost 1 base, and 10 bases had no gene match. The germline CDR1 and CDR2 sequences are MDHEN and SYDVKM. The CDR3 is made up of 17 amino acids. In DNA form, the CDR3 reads TGTGCCAGCAGTTTATTGGGACAGCCTCCTAAGAATGAAAAACTGTTTTTT. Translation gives CASSLLGQPPKNEKLFF.

CDR3 DNA sequence: TGTGCCAGCAGTCGCCCGGGACAGGGCCTTGATGAGCAGTACTTC. Its protein product is CASSRPGQGLDEQYF. The rearrangement uses TRBV28 and TRBJ2-7, with 9 bases lining up with TRBD1. Looked up from germline, CDR1 is MDHEN and CDR2 is SYDVKM. With V trimmed by 5 bases and J by 7 bases, 12 bases remained unmatched. This CDR3 contains 15 residues.

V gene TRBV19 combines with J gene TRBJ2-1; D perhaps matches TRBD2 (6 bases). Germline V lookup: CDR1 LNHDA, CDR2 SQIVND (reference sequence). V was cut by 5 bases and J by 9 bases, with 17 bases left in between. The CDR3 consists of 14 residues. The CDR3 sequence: CASSRWREDLEQFF. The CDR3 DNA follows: TGTGCCAGTAGTCGGTGGCGGGAAGATCTTGAGCAGTTCTTC.

The DNA of the CDR3 is TGCAGTGCTCTACCCGCCCCGGGGGAGCTGTTTTTT. Its translation: CSALPAPGELFF. The chain uses TRBV29-1 and TRBJ2-2; no clear D gene. Germline-derived CDR1 and CDR2 are SQVTM and ANQGSEA. This CDR3 is built from 12 residues.

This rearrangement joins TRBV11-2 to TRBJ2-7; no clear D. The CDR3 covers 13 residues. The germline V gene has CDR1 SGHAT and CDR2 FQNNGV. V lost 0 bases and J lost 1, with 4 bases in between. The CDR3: CASSLDRSYEQYF. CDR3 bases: TGTGCCAGCAGCTTAGACAGGTCCTACGAGCAGTACTTC. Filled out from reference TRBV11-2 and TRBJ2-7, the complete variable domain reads EAGVAQSPRYKIIEKRQSVAFWCNPISGHATLYWYQQILGQGPKLLIQFQNNGVVDDSQLPKDRFSAERLKGVDSTLKIQPAKLEDSAVYLCASSLDRSYEQYFGPGTRLTVT.

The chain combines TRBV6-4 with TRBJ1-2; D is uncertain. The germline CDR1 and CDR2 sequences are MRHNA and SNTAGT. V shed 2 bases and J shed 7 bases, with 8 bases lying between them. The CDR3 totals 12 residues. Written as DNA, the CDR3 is TGTGCCAGCAGTGACCCACCCGGTGGCTACACCTTC. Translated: CASSDPPGGYTF.

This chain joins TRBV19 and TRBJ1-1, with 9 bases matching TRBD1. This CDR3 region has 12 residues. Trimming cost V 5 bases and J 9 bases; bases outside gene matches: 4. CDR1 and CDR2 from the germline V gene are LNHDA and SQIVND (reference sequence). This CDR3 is CASSENRGQAFF. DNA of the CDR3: TGTGCCAGTAGTGAAAACAGGGGGCAAGCTTTCTTT.

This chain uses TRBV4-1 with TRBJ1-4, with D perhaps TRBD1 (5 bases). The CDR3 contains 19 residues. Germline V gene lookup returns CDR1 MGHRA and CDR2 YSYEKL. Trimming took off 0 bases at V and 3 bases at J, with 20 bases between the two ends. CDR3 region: CASSQEAGGGYKANEKLFF. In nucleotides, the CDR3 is TGCGCCAGCAGCCAAGAGGCGGGGGGGGGATACAAGGCTAATGAAAAACTGTTTTTT.

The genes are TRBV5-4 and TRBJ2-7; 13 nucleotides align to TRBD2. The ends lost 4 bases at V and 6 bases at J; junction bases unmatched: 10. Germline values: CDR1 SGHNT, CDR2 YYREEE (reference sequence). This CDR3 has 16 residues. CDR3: CASSQGLAGPPGEQYF. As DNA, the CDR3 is TGTGCCAGCAGCCAGGGACTAGCGGGACCGCCCGGCGAGCAGTACTTC.

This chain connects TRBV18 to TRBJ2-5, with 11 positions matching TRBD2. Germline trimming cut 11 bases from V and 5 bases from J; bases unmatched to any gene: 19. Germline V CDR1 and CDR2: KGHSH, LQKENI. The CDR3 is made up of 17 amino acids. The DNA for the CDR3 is TGTGCCGGCAGTCCGGATTTTAGCGGGAGGGCCCGGGAGACCCAGTACTTC. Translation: CAGSPDFSGRARETQYF.

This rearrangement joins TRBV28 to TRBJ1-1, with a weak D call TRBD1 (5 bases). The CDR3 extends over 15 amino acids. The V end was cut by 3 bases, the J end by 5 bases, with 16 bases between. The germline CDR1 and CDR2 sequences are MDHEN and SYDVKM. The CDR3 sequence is CASSFRPGRRTEAFF. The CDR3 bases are TGTGCCAGCAGTTTTCGGCCAGGGAGGCGGACTGAAGCTTTCTTT.